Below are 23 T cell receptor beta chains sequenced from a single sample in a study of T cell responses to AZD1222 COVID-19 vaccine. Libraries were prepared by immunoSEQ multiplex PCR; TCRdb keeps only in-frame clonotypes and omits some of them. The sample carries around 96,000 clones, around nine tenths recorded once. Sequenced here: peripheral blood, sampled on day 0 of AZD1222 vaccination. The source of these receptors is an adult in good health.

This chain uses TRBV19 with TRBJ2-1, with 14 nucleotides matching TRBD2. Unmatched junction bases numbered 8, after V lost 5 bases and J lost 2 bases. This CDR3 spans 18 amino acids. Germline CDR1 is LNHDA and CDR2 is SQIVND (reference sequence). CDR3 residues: CASSSGLAGVEAYNEQFF. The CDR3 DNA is TGTGCCAGTAGTTCGGGACTAGCGGGAGTGGAGGCCTACAATGAGCAGTTCTTC.

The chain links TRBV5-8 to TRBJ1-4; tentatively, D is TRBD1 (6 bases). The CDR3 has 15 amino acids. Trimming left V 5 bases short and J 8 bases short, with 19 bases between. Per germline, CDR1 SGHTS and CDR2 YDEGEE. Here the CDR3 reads CASSYMGGAREKLFF. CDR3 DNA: TGTGCCAGCAGTTATATGGGGGGCGCGAGAGAAAAACTGTTTTTT. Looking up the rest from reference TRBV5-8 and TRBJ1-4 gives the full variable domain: EAGVTQSPTHLIKTRGQQATLRCSPISGHTSVYWYQQALGLGLQFLLWYDEGEERNRGNFPPRFSGRQFPNYSSELNVNALELEDSALYLCASSYMGGAREKLFFGSGTQLSVL.

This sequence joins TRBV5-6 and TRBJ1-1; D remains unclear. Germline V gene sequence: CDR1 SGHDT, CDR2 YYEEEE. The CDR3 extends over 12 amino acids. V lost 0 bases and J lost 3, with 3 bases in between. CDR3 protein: CASSLGDTEAFF. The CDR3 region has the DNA TGTGCCAGCAGCTTGGGGGACACTGAAGCTTTCTTT.

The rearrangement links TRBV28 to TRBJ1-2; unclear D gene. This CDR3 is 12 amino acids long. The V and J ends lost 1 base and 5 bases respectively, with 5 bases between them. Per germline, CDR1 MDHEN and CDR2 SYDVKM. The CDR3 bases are TGTGCCAGCAGTTTATTGGGGTATGGCTACACCTTC. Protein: CASSLLGYGYTF.

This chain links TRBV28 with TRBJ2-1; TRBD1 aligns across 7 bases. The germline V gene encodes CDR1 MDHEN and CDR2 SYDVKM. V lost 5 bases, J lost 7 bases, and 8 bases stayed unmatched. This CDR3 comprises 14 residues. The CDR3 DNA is TGTGCCAGCAGTCCGGACAGGAAAAAAAATGAGCAGTTCTTC. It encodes CASSPDRKKNEQFF.

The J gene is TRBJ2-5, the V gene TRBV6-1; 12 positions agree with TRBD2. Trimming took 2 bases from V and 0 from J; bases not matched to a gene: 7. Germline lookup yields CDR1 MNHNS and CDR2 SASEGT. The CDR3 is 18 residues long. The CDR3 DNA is TGTGCCAGCAGTGAACGGACTAGCGGGGCCCTGTACCAAGAGACCCAGTACTTC. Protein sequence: CASSERTSGALYQETQYF.

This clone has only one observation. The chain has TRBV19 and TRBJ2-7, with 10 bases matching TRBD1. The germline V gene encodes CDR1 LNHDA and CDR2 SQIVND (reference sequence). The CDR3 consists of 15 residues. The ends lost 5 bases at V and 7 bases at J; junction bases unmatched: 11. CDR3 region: CASSPQTGGAWEQYF. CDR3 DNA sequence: TGTGCCAGTAGTCCCCAGACAGGGGGCGCGTGGGAGCAGTACTTC.

CDR3 sequence reads: CASSQDNPGPYPYEQYF. The CDR3 DNA follows: TGTGCCAGCAGCCAAGACAACCCGGGACCCTACCCCTACGAGCAGTACTTC. This chain connects TRBV14 to TRBJ2-7, with D perhaps being TRBD1 or TRBD2 (5 bases each). CDR3 size: 17 residues. The germline V gene has CDR1 SGHDN and CDR2 FVKESK. V was cut by 0 bases and J by 2 bases, with 17 bases left in between.

The CDR3 region has the DNA TGTGCCAGCAGCCCAAATCCCGGACAGCTTGAAGCTTTCTTT. This gives the protein CASSPNPGQLEAFF. The chain carries TRBV5-4 and TRBJ1-1, with D perhaps TRBD1 (6 bases). The CDR3 extends over 14 amino acids. V lost 4 bases to trimming and J lost 7 bases, with 17 bases between them. The germline gives CDR1 SGHNT, CDR2 YYREEE (reference sequence).

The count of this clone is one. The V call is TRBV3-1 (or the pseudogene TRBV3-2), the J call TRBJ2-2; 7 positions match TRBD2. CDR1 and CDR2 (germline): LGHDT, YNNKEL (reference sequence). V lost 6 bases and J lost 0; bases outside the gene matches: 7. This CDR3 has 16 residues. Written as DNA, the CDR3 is TGTGCCAGCAGAAGGGCTAGCGGTCCGAACACCGGGGAGCTGTTTTTT. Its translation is CASRRASGPNTGELFF.

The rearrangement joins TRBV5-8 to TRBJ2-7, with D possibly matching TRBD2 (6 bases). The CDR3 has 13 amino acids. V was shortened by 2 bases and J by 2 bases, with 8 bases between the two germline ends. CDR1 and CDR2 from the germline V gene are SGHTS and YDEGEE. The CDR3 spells CASSFWGAYEQYF. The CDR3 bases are TGTGCCAGCAGCTTCTGGGGGGCCTACGAGCAGTACTTC.

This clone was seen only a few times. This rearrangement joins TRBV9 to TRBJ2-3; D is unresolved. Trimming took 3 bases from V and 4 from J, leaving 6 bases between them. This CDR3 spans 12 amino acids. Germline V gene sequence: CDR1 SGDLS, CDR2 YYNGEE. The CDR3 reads CASSGRSDTQYF. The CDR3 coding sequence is TGTGCCAGCAGCGGGCGGTCAGATACGCAGTATTTT.

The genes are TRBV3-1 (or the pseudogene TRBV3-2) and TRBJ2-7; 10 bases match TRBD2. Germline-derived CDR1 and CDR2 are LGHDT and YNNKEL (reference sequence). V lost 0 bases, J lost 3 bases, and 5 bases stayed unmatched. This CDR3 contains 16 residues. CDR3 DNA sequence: TGTGCCAGCAGCCAAGATTTGGCTAGCGGGGGCTACGAGCAGTACTTC. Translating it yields CASSQDLASGGYEQYF.

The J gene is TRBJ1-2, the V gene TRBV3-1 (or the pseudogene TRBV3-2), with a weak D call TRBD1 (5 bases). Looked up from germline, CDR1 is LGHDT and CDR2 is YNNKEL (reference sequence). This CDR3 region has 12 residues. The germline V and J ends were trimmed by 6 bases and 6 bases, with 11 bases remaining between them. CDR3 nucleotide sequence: TGTGCCAGCAGAGGACAAACACATGGCTACACCTTC. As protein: CASRGQTHGYTF.

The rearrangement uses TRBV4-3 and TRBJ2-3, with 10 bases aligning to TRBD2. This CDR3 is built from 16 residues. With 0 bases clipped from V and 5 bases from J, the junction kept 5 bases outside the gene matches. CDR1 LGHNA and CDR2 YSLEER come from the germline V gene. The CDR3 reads CASSQDLAGAGDTQYF. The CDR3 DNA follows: TGCGCCAGCAGCCAAGATCTAGCGGGGGCAGGAGATACGCAGTATTTT.

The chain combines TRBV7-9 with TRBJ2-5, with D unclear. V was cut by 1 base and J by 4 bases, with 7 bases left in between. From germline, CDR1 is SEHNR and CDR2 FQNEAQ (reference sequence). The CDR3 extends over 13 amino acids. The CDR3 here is CASSLVSRETQYF. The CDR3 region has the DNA TGTGCCAGCAGCTTAGTTTCGCGAGAGACCCAGTACTTC.

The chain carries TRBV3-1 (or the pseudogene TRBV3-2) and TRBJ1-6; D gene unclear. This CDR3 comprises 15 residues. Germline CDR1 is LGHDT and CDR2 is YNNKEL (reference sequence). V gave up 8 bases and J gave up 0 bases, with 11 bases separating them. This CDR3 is CASSAPSSYNSPLHF. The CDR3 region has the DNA TGTGCCAGCTCCGCCCCGAGCTCCTATAATTCACCCCTCCACTTT.

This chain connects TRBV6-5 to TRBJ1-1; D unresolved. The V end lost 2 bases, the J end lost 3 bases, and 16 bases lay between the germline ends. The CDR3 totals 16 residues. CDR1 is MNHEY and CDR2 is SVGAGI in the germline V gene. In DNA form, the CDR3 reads TGTGCCAGCAGTTACCGGTCTTACCCCCAGGACACTGAAGCTTTCTTT. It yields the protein CASSYRSYPQDTEAFF.

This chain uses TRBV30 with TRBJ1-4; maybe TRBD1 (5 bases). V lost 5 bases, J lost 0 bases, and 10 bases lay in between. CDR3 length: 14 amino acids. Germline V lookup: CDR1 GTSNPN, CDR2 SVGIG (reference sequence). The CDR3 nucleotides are TGTGCCTGGCAGGGAGGCACAACTAATGAAAAACTGTTTTTT. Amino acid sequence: CAWQGGTTNEKLFF. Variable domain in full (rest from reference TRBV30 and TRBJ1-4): SQTIHQWPATLVQPVGSPLSLECTVEGTSNPNLYWYRQAAGRGLQLLFYSVGIGQISSEVPQNLSASRPQDRQFILSSKKLLLSDSGFYLCAWQGGTTNEKLFFGSGTQLSVL.

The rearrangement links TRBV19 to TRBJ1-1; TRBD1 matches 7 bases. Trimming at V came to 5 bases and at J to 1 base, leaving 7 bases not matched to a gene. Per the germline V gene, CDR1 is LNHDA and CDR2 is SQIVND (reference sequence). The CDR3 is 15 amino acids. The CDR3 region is CASSPGDRSNTEAFF. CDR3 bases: TGTGCCAGTAGTCCGGGGGACAGATCGAACACTGAAGCTTTCTTT.

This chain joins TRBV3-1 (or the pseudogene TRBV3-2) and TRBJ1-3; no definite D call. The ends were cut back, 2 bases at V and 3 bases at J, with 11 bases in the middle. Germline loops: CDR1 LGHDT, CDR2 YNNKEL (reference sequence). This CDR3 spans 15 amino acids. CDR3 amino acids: CASSQYSASGNTIYF. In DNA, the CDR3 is TGTGCCAGCAGCCAATACTCTGCAAGTGGAAACACCATATATTTT.

In DNA form, the CDR3 reads TGTGCCAGCAAAAGACAGGGGGCGACTGGGGCCAACGTCCTGACTTTC. It is translated as CASKRQGATGANVLTF. The chain is built from TRBV28 and TRBJ2-6; TRBD1 matches 10 bases. Germline lookup yields CDR1 MDHEN and CDR2 SYDVKM. Trimming at V came to 7 bases and at J to 2 bases, leaving 5 bases not matched to a gene. The CDR3 consists of 16 residues.

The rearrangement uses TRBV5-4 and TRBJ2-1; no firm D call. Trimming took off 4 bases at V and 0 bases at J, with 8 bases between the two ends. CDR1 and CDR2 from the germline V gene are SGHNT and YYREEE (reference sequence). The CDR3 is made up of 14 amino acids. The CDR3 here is CASSPRSSYNEQFF. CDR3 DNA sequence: TGTGCCAGCAGCCCACGATCCTCCTACAATGAGCAGTTCTTC.